A selection of T cell receptor beta chains follows, all from one sample in a study of CD8 T cells in ankylosing spondylitis. TCRdb reprocessed the 5' RACE reads via MiXCR and lists one record per CDR3 protein. The sample holds 250,000 to 300,000 distinct CDR3 sequences, around 20% seen once. Input material: blood, either unsorted or a sorted T cell fraction (not recorded which). These receptors came from a male donor with ankylosing spondylitis or in good health (not recorded which). Both conserved end residues are part of each CDR3.

J,V,CDR3
TRBJ1-3,TRBV12-3/TRBV12-4,CASSDGQGISGNTIYF
TRBJ1-6,TRBV5-1,CASSSNTAANSPLHF
TRBJ2-1,TRBV11-2,CASSPRSNSYNEQFF
TRBJ2-2,TRBV9,CASSVAGGAFTGELFF
TRBJ1-2,TRBV9,CASSVRANYGYTF
TRBJ1-1,TRBV15,CATSRAVRVRATEAFF
TRBJ2-3,TRBV7-7,CASSPGGGDTQYF
TRBJ2-1,TRBV5-1,CASSRLAGGPSDEQFF
TRBJ2-2,TRBV10-3,CAIKVRTGELFF
TRBJ2-5,TRBV20-1,CSASMASGSETQYF
TRBJ1-2,TRBV29-1,CSVYLLRGRVNYGYTF
TRBJ1-6,TRBV6-1,CASSFRGSPLHF
TRBJ1-6,TRBV24-1,CATRAGSRRPLHF
TRBJ2-5,TRBV3-1,CASSPGQGFGETQYF
TRBJ1-4,TRBV6-5,CASSYSGNEKLFF
TRBJ2-1,TRBV24-1,CATSDLIETNEQFF
TRBJ2-5,TRBV28,CASSHLGDQETQYF
TRBJ1-1,TRBV6-5,CASSEGTEAFF
TRBJ2-2,TRBV20-1,CSARNTAGGVHTGELFF
TRBJ2-2,TRBV2,CASSEWTGVVSTGELFF
TRBJ2-5,TRBV12-3/TRBV12-4,CASSLGIQQGETQYF
TRBJ2-2,TRBV7-9,CASSLLPDNTGELFF
TRBJ2-3,TRBV10-1,CASSDRPRDRGIPSTDTQYF
TRBJ1-2,TRBV5-1,CASSLDLGNYGYTF
TRBJ1-3,TRBV5-1,CASSGDGNTIYF
TRBJ1-3,TRBV7-2,CASSLASRRGNTIYF
TRBJ2-1,TRBV29-1,CSVGPSGDEQFF
TRBJ2-2,TRBV7-2,CASSLGGVELFF
TRBJ2-5,TRBV20-1,CSAVGVVGETQYF
TRBJ2-1,TRBV5-1,CASRIAGGLHNEQFF
TRBJ2-3,TRBV18,CASSPHLDTQYF
TRBJ2-2,TRBV5-1,CASSLFPNLNTGELFF
TRBJ2-1,TRBV12-3/TRBV12-4,CASSLVEAGDNEQFF
TRBJ2-3,TRBV12-3/TRBV12-4,CASSQSHAGGSTDTQYF
TRBJ1-2,TRBV18,CASTNLQGLVGYTF
TRBJ2-2,TRBV6-1,CASSGADTGELFF
TRBJ2-3,TRBV5-1,CASSLGKDTQYF
TRBJ2-2,TRBV27,CASSDPRAFRELFF
TRBJ2-2,TRBV20-1,CSARLAVTGELFF
TRBJ2-1,TRBV5-1,CASSLAGLAKGNEQFF
TRBJ1-3,TRBV7-6,CASSPGPGYSGNTIYF
TRBJ2-3,TRBV5-1,CASSIGLAGGGGDTQYF
TRBJ1-2,TRBV29-1,CSARTGGGYGYTF
TRBJ2-5,TRBV15,CATSSIVGDQETQYF
TRBJ2-3,TRBV20-1,CSAGTSGITDTQYF
TRBJ1-4,TRBV5-1,CASSETTGNEKLFF
TRBJ2-5,TRBV5-4,CASSSSNQETQYF
TRBJ2-5,TRBV7-7,CASSLGGIETQYF
TRBJ1-3,TRBV5-1,CASSLAPGSGNTIYF
TRBJ2-3,TRBV20-1,CSASTDTQYF
TRBJ1-5,TRBV28,CASNIQVNSNQPQHF
TRBJ2-3,TRBV7-9,CASSYGLSTDTQYF
TRBJ2-2,TRBV6-1,CASRPYMRGDTGELFF
TRBJ2-1,TRBV7-9,CASIATGRYNEQFF
TRBJ1-1,TRBV9,CASSVGFMNTEAFF
TRBJ2-3,TRBV29-1,CSVKDRGRADTQYF